Listed below are T cell receptor beta chains from one sample, sequenced in a study of blood T cell repertoires in COVID-19. Clones were read by immunoSEQ multiplex PCR, and TCRdb kept only the in-frame ones, dropping some. Among about 93,000 clones, roughly 80% were seen once, and the ten largest hold approximately 15%. Material: peripheral blood. These receptors all stem from a human donor in a cohort sampled during active COVID-19. The CDR3 runs from the conserved cysteine through the conserved F or W. D genes are given only for firm matches. Where a row states a size, it is once, few, many or the class of an expanded clone; other rows omit it.

TRBJ2-1 | 17 | TRBV28 | TRBD1 | few | TGTGCCAGCAGTCAGGACGGGACAGGGGGCGCCTACAATGAGCAGTTCTTC | CASSQDGTGGAYNEQFF
TRBJ1-1 | 16 | TRBV6-1 | TRBD1 | . | TGTGCCAGCAGTGCCCCGGGACAGGGGCCAAGGGCTGAAGCTTTCTTT | CASSAPGQGPRAEAFF
TRBJ2-5 | 16 | TRBV28 | TRBD2 | . | TGTGCCAGCACACGACCCGGGACTAGCGGGAGAGAGACCCAGTACTTC | CASTRPGTSGRETQYF
TRBJ2-1 | 15 | TRBV7-2 | . | . | TGTGCCAGCAGCTTAGTGGGAGGCGGCTACAATGAGCAGTTCTTC | CASSLVGGGYNEQFF
TRBJ2-2 | 16 | TRBV24-1 | TRBD1 | . | TGTGCCACCAGTGATGGCCGGACAGGGAACACCGGGGAGCTGTTTTTT | CATSDGRTGNTGELFF
TRBJ2-7 | 16 | TRBV4-1 | TRBD1 | . | TGCGCCAGCAGCCCACTACCGGGACAGGGGGCCAACGAGCAGTACTTC | CASSPLPGQGANEQYF
TRBJ2-6 | 12 | TRBV28 | . | . | TGTGCCAGCGGAGCTGGGGCCAACGTCCTGACTTTC | CASGAGANVLTF
TRBJ2-5 | 17 | TRBV19 | TRBD2 | . | TGTGCCAGCCAGTCGGGTTTGGGGCGGGAGGGCGGAGAGACCCAGTACTTC | CASQSGLGREGGETQYF
TRBJ2-2 | 15 | TRBV5-4 | . | . | TGTGCCAGCAGCTTGGATACTAGCACCCACGGGGAGCTGTTTTTT | CASSLDTSTHGELFF
TRBJ2-1 | 15 | TRBV2 | TRBD1 | . | TGTGCCAGCAAAGAAAGGGACAGGGGTGGCAATGAGCAGTTCTTC | CASKERDRGGNEQFF
TRBJ1-5 | 16 | TRBV27 | TRBD1 | . | TGTGCCAGCAGTTTAAGGGGGACAGCAGTTAATCAGCCCCAGCATTTT | CASSLRGTAVNQPQHF
TRBJ1-4 | 15 | TRBV30 | TRBD1 | . | TGTGCCTGGAGCCGACAGGGGGCGCGAGGTGAAAAACTGTTTTTT | CAWSRQGARGEKLFF
TRBJ1-1 | 14 | TRBV19 | TRBD1 | large | TGTGCCAGTAATACCGGGACAGACTACACTGAAGCTTTCTTT | CASNTGTDYTEAFF
TRBJ1-5 | 15 | TRBV2 | . | . | TGTGCCAGCAGAGCGGCGAACCAACCGAATCAGCCCCAGCATTTT | CASRAANQPNQPQHF
TRBJ2-5 | 14 | TRBV7-8 | . | few | TGTGCCAGCAGCTTAAGTCGGGGAAAAGAGACCCAGTACTTC | CASSLSRGKETQYF
TRBJ2-7 | 12 | TRBV7-9 | . | . | TGTGCCAGCAGCGCGGTAGGCTACGAGCAGTACTTC | CASSAVGYEQYF
TRBJ1-4 | 14 | TRBV3-1/TRBV3-2 | . | once | TGTGCCAGCAGCCTCGGGACAAGTAATGAAAAACTGTTTTTT | CASSLGTSNEKLFF
TRBJ1-6 | 16 | TRBV6-5 | TRBD1 | . | TGTGCCAGCAGTTACACAAGGGGGCTCTATAATTCACCCCTCCACTTT | CASSYTRGLYNSPLHF
TRBJ2-2 | 16 | TRBV5-1 | TRBD2 | . | TGCGCCAGCAGCTTGGGTAGACTAGCGGGCACCGGGGAGCTGTTTTTT | CASSLGRLAGTGELFF
TRBJ2-7 | 17 | TRBV28 | TRBD1 | . | TGTGCCAGCAGTTCATTCGGGACAGGGGGCCCTAAGTACGAGCAGTACTTC | CASSSFGTGGPKYEQYF
TRBJ1-5 | 14 | TRBV5-6 | . | . | TGTGCCAGCAGCTCCCGACAGTTGAATCAGCCCCAGCATTTT | CASSSRQLNQPQHF
TRBJ2-3 | 12 | TRBV11-3 | . | . | TGTGCCAGCAGCTTAGGGGGCGCTACGCAGTATTTT | CASSLGGATQYF
TRBJ1-4 | 13 | TRBV27 | TRBD1 | few | TGTGCCAGCAGCGGGACAGGGGGTGAAAAACTGTTTTTT | CASSGTGGEKLFF
TRBJ2-1 | 17 | TRBV28 | TRBD2 | . | TGTGCCAGCAGTGCCCGACTAGCGGGGGGCCGTTACAATGAGCAGTTCTTC | CASSARLAGGRYNEQFF
TRBJ1-1 | 12 | TRBV10-3 | . | once | TGTGCCATCAGACAGGGAACAACTGAAGCTTTCTTT | CAIRQGTTEAFF
TRBJ2-7 | 12 | TRBV7-8 | . | once | TGTGCCAGCAGCTCCGGAGGATGGGAGCAGTACTTC | CASSSGGWEQYF
TRBJ1-1 | 15 | TRBV18 | . | . | TGTGCCAGCTCGCCGCAGGGGCACATGAACACTGAAGCTTTCTTT | CASSPQGHMNTEAFF
TRBJ1-1 | 16 | TRBV5-4 | . | . | TGTGCCAGCACCCGAGAGCCTCTGCTCGGGAACACTGAAGCTTTCTTT | CASTREPLLGNTEAFF
TRBJ2-4 | 14 | TRBV3-1/TRBV3-2 | TRBD2 | . | TGTGCCAGCAGCCAGGGCGGGGGAAAAAGCATTCAGTACTTC | CASSQGGGKSIQYF
TRBJ1-6 | 15 | TRBV28 | TRBD1 | . | TGTGCCAGCAGTTATTCTCAGGGGGACGGTTCACCCCTCCACTTT | CASSYSQGDGSPLHF
TRBJ2-6 | 17 | TRBV7-9 | TRBD1 | . | TGTGCCAGCAGCCTAGGGACAGGCCGCTCTGGGGCCAACGTCCTGACTTTC | CASSLGTGRSGANVLTF
TRBJ2-7 | 13 | TRBV6-1 | . | . | TGTGCCAGTACCCGCGGGTTAGTATACGAGCAGTACTTC | CASTRGLVYEQYF
TRBJ1-2 | 12 | TRBV28 | . | few | TGTGCCAGCAGTCCTTTTTACTATGGCTACACCTTC | CASSPFYYGYTF
TRBJ1-6 | 13 | TRBV9 | . | . | TGTGCCAGCAGCGTATATTCGGGTTCACCCCTCCACTTT | CASSVYSGSPLHF
TRBJ2-1 | 15 | TRBV7-2 | TRBD2 | . | TGTGCCAGCAGCTTCGTTAGCGGGACCTACAATGAGCAGTTCTTC | CASSFVSGTYNEQFF
TRBJ1-4 | 14 | TRBV6-6 | . | . | TGTGCCAGCAAAATGGGAGGGTCCAATGAAAAACTGTTTTTT | CASKMGGSNEKLFF
TRBJ1-1 | 16 | TRBV18 | . | few | TGTGCCAGCTCACCACCGGTAACAGGGTTGAACACTGAAGCTTTCTTT | CASSPPVTGLNTEAFF
TRBJ1-2 | 14 | TRBV2 | . | . | TGTGCCAGCAGTGGAGGGGGGGGACCTTATGGCTACACCTTC | CASSGGGGPYGYTF
TRBJ1-5 | 16 | TRBV4-1 | . | few | TGCGCCAGCAGCCAAGTCGGGGGGGTGGGCAATCAGCCCCAGCATTTT | CASSQVGGVGNQPQHF
TRBJ2-1 | 15 | TRBV6-5 | . | . | TGTGCCAGCAGTTCGGGGGTTTACTCCTACAATGAGCAGTTCTTC | CASSSGVYSYNEQFF
TRBJ1-6 | 14 | TRBV2 | TRBD1 | few | TGTGCCAGAATGACAGGGAGTAGAAATTCACCCCTCCACTTT | CARMTGSRNSPLHF
TRBJ2-1 | 15 | TRBV28 | . | . | TGTGCCAGCAGGCGGACGGGGGGCTATGACAATGAGCAGTTCTTC | CASRRTGGYDNEQFF
TRBJ2-1 | 16 | TRBV9 | . | . | TGTGCCAGCAGCGTAGCCCGGACAGTTGGATACAATGAGCAGTTCTTC | CASSVARTVGYNEQFF
TRBJ2-7 | 15 | TRBV28 | TRBD2 | . | TGTGCCAGCAGTCCACTAGCGGGAGCCTCCTACGAGCAGTACTTC | CASSPLAGASYEQYF
TRBJ1-3 | 15 | TRBV7-9 | TRBD1 | . | TGTGCCAGCACCGGGACAGGGTATCAAGGAAACACCATATATTTT | CASTGTGYQGNTIYF
TRBJ2-1 | 15 | TRBV28 | . | . | TGTGCCAGCAGTCAGGGAGGCGGCCCAGGGAGTGAGCAGTTCTTC | CASSQGGGPGSEQFF
TRBJ2-1 | 15 | TRBV19 | . | . | TGTGCCAGTAGTGAGCGGCGCGGGGCCTACAATGAGCAGTTCTTC | CASSERRGAYNEQFF
TRBJ2-7 | 12 | TRBV7-9 | . | . | TGTGCCAGCAGCTTAAACAAGTACGAGCAGTACTTC | CASSLNKYEQYF
TRBJ2-3 | 15 | TRBV10-3 | TRBD2 | . | TGTGCCATCAGTGAACAACTAGCGGGCACAGATACGCAGTATTTT | CAISEQLAGTDTQYF